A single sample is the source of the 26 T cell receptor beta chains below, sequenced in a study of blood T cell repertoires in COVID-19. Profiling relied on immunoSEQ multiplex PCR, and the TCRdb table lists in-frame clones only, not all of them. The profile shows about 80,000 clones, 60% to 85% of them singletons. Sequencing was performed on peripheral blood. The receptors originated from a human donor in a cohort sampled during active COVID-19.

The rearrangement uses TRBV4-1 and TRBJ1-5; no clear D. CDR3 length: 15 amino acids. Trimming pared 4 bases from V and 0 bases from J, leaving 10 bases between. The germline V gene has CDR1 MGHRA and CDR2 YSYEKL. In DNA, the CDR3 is TGCGCCAGCAGCCCCACGACGGGTAGCAATCAGCCCCAGCATTTT. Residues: CASSPTTGSNQPQHF.

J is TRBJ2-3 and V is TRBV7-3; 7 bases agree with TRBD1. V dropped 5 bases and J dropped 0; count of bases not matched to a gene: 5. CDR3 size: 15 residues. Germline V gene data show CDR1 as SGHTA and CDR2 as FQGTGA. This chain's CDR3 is CASSPGTASTDTQYF. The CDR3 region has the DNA TGTGCCAGCAGCCCAGGGACAGCTAGCACAGATACGCAGTATTTT.

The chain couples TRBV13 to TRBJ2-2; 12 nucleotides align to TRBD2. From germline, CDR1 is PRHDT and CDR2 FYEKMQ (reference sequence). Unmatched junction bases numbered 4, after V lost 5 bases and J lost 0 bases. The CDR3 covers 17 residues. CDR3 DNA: TGTGCCAGCAGCCCACGGACTAGCGGGGCGAACACCGGGGAGCTGTTTTTT. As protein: CASSPRTSGANTGELFF.

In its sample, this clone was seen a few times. This CDR3 is CASSEGRGLEQFF. CDR3 sequence (DNA): TGTGCCAGCAGTGAGGGCAGGGGGCTAGAGCAGTTCTTC. The rearrangement uses TRBV2 and TRBJ2-1, with 8 bases aligning to TRBD1. The V gene's germline CDR1 is SNHLY and CDR2 FYNNEI. V was pared by 3 bases and J by 10 bases, with 5 bases of the junction left unmatched. The CDR3 is 13 amino acids.

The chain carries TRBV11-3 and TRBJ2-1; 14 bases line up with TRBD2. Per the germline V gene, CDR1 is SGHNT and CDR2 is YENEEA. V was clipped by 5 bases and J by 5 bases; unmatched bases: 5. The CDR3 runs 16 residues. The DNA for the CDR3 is TGTGCCAGCAGCGCCCGACTAGCGGGAGGGGACAATGAGCAGTTCTTC. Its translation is CASSARLAGGDNEQFF.

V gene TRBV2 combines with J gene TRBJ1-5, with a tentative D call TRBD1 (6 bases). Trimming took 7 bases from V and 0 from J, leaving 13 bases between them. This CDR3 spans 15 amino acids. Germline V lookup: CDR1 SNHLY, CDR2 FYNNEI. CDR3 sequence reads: CASNKGGYSNQPQHF. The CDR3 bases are TGTGCCAGCAATAAGGGGGGGTATAGCAATCAGCCCCAGCATTTT. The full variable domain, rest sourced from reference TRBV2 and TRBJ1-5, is EPEVTQTPSHQVTQMGQEVILRCVPISNHLYFYWYRQILGQKVEFLVSFYNNEISEKSEIFDDQFSVERPDGSNFTLKIRSTKLEDSAMYFCASNKGGYSNQPQHFGDGTRLSIL.

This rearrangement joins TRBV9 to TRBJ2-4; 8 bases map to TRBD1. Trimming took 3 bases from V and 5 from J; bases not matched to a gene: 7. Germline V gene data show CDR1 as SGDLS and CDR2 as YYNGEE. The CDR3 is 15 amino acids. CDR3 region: CASSAGQGWENIQYF. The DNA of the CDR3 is TGTGCCAGCAGCGCCGGACAGGGTTGGGAAAACATTCAGTACTTC.

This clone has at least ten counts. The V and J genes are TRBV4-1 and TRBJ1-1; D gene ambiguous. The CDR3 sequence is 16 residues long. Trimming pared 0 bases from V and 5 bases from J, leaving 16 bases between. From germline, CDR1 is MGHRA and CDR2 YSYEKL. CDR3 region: CASSQDPPPLETEAFF. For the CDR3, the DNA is TGCGCCAGCAGCCAAGATCCTCCCCCTTTAGAAACTGAAGCTTTCTTT.

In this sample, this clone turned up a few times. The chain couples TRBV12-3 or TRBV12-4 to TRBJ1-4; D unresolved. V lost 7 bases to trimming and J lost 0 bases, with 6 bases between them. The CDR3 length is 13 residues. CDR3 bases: TGTGCCAGCACGGTGGCAACTAATGAAAAACTGTTTTTT. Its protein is CASTVATNEKLFF.

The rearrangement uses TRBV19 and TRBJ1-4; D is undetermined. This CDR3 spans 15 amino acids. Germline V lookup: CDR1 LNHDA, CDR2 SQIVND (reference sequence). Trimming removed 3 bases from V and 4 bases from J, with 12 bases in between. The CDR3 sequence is CASSISPGSNEKLFF. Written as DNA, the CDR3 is TGTGCCAGTAGTATTTCCCCCGGGAGTAATGAAAAACTGTTTTTT.

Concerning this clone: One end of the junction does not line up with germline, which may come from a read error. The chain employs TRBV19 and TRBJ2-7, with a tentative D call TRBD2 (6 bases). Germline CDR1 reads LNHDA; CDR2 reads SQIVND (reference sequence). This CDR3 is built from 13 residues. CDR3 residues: CASSPTGTLAADF. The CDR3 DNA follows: TGTGCCAGTAGTCCTACGGGGACTCTCGCGGCAGACTTC.

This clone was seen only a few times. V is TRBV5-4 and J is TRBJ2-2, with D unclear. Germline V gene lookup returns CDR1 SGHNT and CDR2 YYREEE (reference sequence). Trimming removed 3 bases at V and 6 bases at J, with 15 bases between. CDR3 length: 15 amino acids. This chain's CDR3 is CASSYLETIAGELFF. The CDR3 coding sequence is TGTGCCAGCAGCTACCTAGAAACTATTGCCGGGGAGCTGTTTTTT.

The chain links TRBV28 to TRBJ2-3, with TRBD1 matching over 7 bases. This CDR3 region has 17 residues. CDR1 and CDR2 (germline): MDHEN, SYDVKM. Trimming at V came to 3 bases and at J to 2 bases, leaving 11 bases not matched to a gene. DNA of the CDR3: TGTGCCAGCAGTTTCCCCTTACAGGGGACAACCACAGATACGCAGTATTTT. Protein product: CASSFPLQGTTTDTQYF.

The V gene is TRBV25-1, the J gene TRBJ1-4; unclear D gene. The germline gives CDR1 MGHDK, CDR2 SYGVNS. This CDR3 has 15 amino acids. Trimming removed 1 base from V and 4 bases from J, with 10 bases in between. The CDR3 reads CASSELVGVNEKLFF. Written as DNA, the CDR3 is TGTGCCAGCAGTGAATTAGTCGGGGTTAATGAAAAACTGTTTTTT.

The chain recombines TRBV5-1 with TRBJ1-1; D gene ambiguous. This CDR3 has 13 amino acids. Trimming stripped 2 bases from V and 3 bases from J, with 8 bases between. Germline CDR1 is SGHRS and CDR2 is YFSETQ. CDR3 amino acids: CASSFDQYTEAFF. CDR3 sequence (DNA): TGCGCCAGCAGCTTTGATCAGTACACTGAAGCTTTCTTT.

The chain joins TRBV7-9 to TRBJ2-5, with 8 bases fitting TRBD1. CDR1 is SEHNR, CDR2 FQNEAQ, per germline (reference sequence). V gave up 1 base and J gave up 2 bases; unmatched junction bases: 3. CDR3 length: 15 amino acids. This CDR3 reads CASSLGDRLQETQYF. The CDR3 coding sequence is TGTGCCAGCAGCTTAGGGGACAGGTTACAAGAGACCCAGTACTTC.

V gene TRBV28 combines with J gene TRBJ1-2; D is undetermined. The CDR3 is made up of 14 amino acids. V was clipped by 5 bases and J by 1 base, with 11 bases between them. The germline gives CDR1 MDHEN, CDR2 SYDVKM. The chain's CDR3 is CASSDTLFNYGYTF. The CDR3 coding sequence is TGTGCCAGCAGTGACACACTGTTTAACTATGGCTACACCTTC.

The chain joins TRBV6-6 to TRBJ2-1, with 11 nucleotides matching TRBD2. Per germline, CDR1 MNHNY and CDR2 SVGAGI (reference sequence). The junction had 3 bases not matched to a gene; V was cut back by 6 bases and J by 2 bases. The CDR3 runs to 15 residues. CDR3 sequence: CASSRTSGPYNEQFF. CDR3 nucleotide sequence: TGTGCCAGCAGCCGGACTAGCGGGCCCTACAATGAGCAGTTCTTC.

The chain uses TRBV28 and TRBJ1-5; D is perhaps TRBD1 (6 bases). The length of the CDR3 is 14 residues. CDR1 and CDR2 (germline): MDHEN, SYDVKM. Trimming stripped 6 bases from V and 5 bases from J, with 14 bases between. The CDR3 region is CASRRSGADQPQHF. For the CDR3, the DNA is TGTGCCAGCAGACGATCAGGGGCAGATCAGCCCCAGCATTTT.

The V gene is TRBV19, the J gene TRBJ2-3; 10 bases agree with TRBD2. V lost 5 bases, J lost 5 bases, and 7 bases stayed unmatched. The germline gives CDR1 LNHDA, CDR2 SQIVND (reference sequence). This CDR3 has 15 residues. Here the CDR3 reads CASSPEAGGGDTQYF. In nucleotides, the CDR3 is TGTGCCAGTAGTCCCGAAGCGGGAGGGGGAGATACGCAGTATTTT.

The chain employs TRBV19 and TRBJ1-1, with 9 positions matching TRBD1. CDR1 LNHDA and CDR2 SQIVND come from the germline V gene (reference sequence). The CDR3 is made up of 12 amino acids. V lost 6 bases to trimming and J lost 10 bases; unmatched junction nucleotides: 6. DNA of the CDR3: TGTGCCAGTAGCGGGACAGGGAATAGAGCTTTCTTT. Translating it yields CASSGTGNRAFF.

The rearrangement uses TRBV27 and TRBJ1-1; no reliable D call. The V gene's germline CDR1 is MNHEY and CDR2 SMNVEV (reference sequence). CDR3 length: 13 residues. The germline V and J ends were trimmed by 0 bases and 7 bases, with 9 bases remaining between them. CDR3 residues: CASSLSGRSEAFF. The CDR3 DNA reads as TGTGCCAGCAGTTTATCTGGGCGAAGTGAAGCTTTCTTT.

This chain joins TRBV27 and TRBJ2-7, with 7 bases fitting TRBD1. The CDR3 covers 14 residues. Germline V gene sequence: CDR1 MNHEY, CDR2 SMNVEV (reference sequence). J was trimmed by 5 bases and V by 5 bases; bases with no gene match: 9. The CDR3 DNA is TGTGCCAGCAGTCCTGGACAGGTTGTCAACGAGCAGTACTTC. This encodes CASSPGQVVNEQYF.

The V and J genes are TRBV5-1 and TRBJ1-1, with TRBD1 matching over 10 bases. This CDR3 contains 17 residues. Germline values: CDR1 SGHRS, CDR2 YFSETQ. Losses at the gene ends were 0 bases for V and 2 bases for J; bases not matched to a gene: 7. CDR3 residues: CASSLEGTGAPNTEAFF. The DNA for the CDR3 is TGCGCCAGCAGCTTGGAGGGGACAGGGGCGCCAAACACTGAAGCTTTCTTT.

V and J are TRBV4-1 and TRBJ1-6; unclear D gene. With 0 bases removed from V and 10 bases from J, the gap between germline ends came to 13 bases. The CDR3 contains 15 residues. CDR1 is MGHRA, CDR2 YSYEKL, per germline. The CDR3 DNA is TGCGCCAGCAGCCAAGAGTACGGTTTTAGCTCACCCCTCCACTTT. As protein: CASSQEYGFSSPLHF.

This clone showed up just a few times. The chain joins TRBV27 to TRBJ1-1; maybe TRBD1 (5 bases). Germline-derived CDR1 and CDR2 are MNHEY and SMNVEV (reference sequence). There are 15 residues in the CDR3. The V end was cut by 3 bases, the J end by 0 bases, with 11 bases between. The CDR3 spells CASSFRDRVNTEAFF. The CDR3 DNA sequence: TGTGCCAGCAGTTTCAGGGATAGGGTGAACACTGAAGCTTTCTTT.